Presented here are 3 T cell receptor beta chains from one specimen sequenced in a study of blood T cells in healthy people across ages. The authors ran a second PCR of about 6 to 12 cycles using a sample-barcoded 5' primer and a J-beta primer mix. Via MiXCR, TCRdb re-called the 5' RACE reads, giving one row per CDR3 protein. The data hold 1.5 million to 2 million distinct CDR3 sequences, with under 30% observed a single time. Sequencing was carried out using blood. All receptors come from a young woman in good health.

The table lists this clonotype with a few counts. J is TRBJ2-5 and V is TRBV28, with D unresolved. This CDR3 is 14 amino acids long. V was shortened by 8 bases and J by 1 base, with 14 bases between the two germline ends. Germline CDR1 reads MDHEN; CDR2 reads SYDVKM. CDR3 coding DNA: TGTGCCAGCTCCTTCGTCGGCACCCAAGAGACCCAGTACTTC. It translates to CASSFVGTQETQYF.

This clonotype was seen only a few times. The rearrangement joins TRBV6-2 or TRBV6-3 to TRBJ1-2; D is perhaps TRBD1 (5 bases). Trimming pared 6 bases from V and 1 base from J, leaving 18 bases between. The CDR3 spans 16 residues. Germline loops: CDR1 MNHEY, CDR2 SVGEGT. Here the CDR3 reads CASRPRATVNNYGYTF. Here the CDR3 DNA reads TGTGCCAGCAGGCCAAGAGCGACAGTGAATAACTATGGCTACACCTTC.

The chain has TRBV12-3 or TRBV12-4 and TRBJ1-2; no clear D. Trimming stripped 4 bases from V and 4 bases from J, with 22 bases between. The CDR3 is 17 residues long. CDR3 sequence (DNA): TGTGCCAGCAGTTCCTCGGGTATCTCCCGGTCGATCTATGGCTACACCTTC. Protein: CASSSSGISRSIYGYTF.